This T cell receptor beta chain was obtained from a study of blood T cell repertoires in COVID-19. Trimming pared 0 bases from V and 2 bases from J, leaving 15 bases between. CDR3 length: 17 residues. CDR1 is LGHDT, CDR2 YNNKEL, per germline (reference sequence). The assay was immunoSEQ multiplex PCR, and TCRdb's table has in-frame clones only and misses some. The sample shows 110,000 or so clones, about 90% of them seen only once. Material for sequencing was peripheral blood. The chain employs TRBV3-1 (or the pseudogene TRBV3-2) and TRBJ2-3, with a tentative D call TRBD1 (6 bases). This TCR was sampled from a man in his 70s who had recovered from COVID-19. In DNA, the CDR3 is TGTGCCAGCAGCCAAGACAAAGCAGGGGATCTCACAGATACGCAGTATTTT. It encodes CASSQDKAGDLTDTQYF.